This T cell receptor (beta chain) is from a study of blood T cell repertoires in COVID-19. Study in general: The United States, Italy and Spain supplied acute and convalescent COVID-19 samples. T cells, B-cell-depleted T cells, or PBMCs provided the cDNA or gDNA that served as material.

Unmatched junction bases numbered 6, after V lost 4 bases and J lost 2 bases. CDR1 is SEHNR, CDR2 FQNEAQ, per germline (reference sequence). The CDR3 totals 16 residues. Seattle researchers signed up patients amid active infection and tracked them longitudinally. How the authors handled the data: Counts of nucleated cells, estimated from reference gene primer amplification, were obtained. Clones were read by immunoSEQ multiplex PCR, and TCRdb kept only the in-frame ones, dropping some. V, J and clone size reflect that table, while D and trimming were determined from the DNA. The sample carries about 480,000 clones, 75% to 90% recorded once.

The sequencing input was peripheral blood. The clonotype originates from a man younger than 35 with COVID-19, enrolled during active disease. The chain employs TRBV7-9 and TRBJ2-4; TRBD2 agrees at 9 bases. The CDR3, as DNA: TGTGCCAGCAGCTCTAAGCGGGAGGCATCCAAAAACATTCAGTACTTC. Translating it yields CASSSKREASKNIQYF.